This T cell receptor beta chain emerged from a study of control samples from healthy donors and cancer patients. Germline loops: CDR1 MNHEY, CDR2 SVGAGI. The CDR3 length is 15 residues. Germline trimming cut 0 bases from V and 9 bases from J; bases unmatched to any gene: 6. The data were produced by immunoSEQ multiplex PCR, yet TCRdb's version contains in-frame clones alone and is incomplete. In the table there are about 150,000 clones, about 91% of which are singletons. This clonotype was sampled from a man aged 25-45 years in good health. Sequencing was carried out using blood. The chain links TRBV6-5 to TRBJ2-2; 8 bases agree with TRBD2. CDR3 protein: CASSYSAGGAWELFF. CDR3 in DNA: TGTGCCAGCAGTTACTCGGCGGGGGGTGCCTGGGAGCTGTTTTTT.